This is a list of T cell receptor beta chains from one sample in a study of a mutant IDH1 vaccine in newly diagnosed glioma. The table came from immunoSEQ multiplex PCR; TCRdb's copy has only in-frame clones and leaves some out. The sample yields about 46,000 clones, around 94% seen once. Antigens of these TCRs are unknown. The source was PBMCs, collected from a glioma patient whose treatment included an IDH1 peptide vaccine. The receptor source for this set is a man between 50 and 59 years old with glioma. CDR3s include the opening cysteine and the closing phenylalanine or tryptophan. A D gene is named only where the DNA matches it firmly. The listing skips clone size in some rows; elsewhere it reads once, few, many or a size class.

D: TRBD1
V: TRBV5-1
J: TRBJ2-1
size: -
CDR3: CASSITPGQGVLSSYNEQFF
DNA: TGCGCCAGCAGCATTACTCCGGGACAGGGAGTCCTGAGCTCCTACAATGAGCAGTTCTTC

D: TRBD1
V: TRBV10-3
J: TRBJ2-5
size: few
CDR3: CAISESADREKETQYF
DNA: TGTGCCATCAGTGAGTCCGCGGACAGGGAGAAAGAGACCCAGTACTTC

D: TRBD1
V: TRBV30
J: TRBJ1-4
size: once
CDR3: CAWSTGVATNEKLFF
DNA: TGTGCCTGGAGCACAGGGGTGGCAACTAATGAAAAACTGTTTTTT

D: TRBD1
V: TRBV16
J: TRBJ1-5
size: -
CDR3: CASSLTGANQPQHF
DNA: TGTGCCAGCAGCCTTACAGGGGCTAATCAGCCCCAGCATTTT

D: TRBD1
V: TRBV2
J: TRBJ1-5
size: -
CDR3: CASSETDRAQPQHF
DNA: TGTGCCAGCAGTGAGACGGACAGGGCTCAGCCCCAGCATTTT

D: -
V: TRBV28
J: TRBJ1-5
size: -
CDR3: CASTGFGMGNQPQHF
DNA: TGTGCCAGCACTGGGTTCGGGATGGGCAATCAGCCCCAGCATTTT

D: -
V: TRBV4-3
J: TRBJ1-2
size: -
CDR3: CASSFSSGGYTF
DNA: TGCGCCAGCAGCTTTAGTAGCGGAGGCTACACCTTC

D: -
V: TRBV9
J: TRBJ1-5
size: -
CDR3: CASSVAGTSNQPQHF
DNA: TGTGCCAGCAGCGTAGCCGGGACAAGCAATCAGCCCCAGCATTTT

D: -
V: TRBV4-1
J: TRBJ2-7
size: -
CDR3: CASSQGSGEGEQYF
DNA: TGCGCCAGCAGCCAAGGGAGCGGTGAAGGGGAGCAGTACTTC

D: -
V: TRBV2
J: TRBJ1-5
size: -
CDR3: CASSERGVGSRQPQHF
DNA: TGTGCCAGCAGTGAGAGGGGGGTGGGTTCACGGCAGCCCCAGCATTTT

D: -
V: TRBV10-1
J: TRBJ1-3
size: once
CDR3: CATSPGLGNTIYF
DNA: TGCGCCACCTCACCTGGACTTGGAAACACCATATATTTT

D: -
V: TRBV6-5
J: TRBJ1-1
size: -
CDR3: CASSSHPGTEAFF
DNA: TGTGCCAGCAGTTCCCATCCCGGGACAGAAGCTTTCTTT

D: -
V: TRBV5-6
J: TRBJ2-7
size: -
CDR3: CASSRDSGPGGQYF
DNA: TGTGCCAGCAGCCGGGACTCAGGCCCAGGGGGGCAGTACTTC

D: -
V: TRBV28
J: TRBJ2-1
size: -
CDR3: CATKDGSSYNEQFF
DNA: TGTGCCACCAAAGACGGTAGCTCCTACAATGAGCAGTTCTTC

D: -
V: TRBV19
J: TRBJ1-4
size: -
CDR3: CASRDGRQPLINEKLFF
DNA: TGTGCCAGTAGGGACGGAAGACAGCCCCTTATTAATGAAAAACTGTTTTTT

D: -
V: TRBV10-1
J: TRBJ2-1
size: -
CDR3: CASSPAGGGDEQFF
DNA: TGCGCCAGCAGTCCGGCAGGGGGGGGCGATGAGCAGTTCTTC

D: -
V: TRBV6-6
J: TRBJ1-4
size: -
CDR3: CASSLYSGAPNEKLFF
DNA: TGTGCCAGCAGCCTCTATTCGGGGGCCCCTAATGAAAAACTGTTTTTT

D: -
V: TRBV6-1
J: TRBJ2-3
size: -
CDR3: CASMDSTDTQYF
DNA: TGTGCCAGCATGGATAGCACAGATACGCAGTATTTT

D: TRBD1
V: TRBV30
J: TRBJ2-3
size: once
CDR3: CAWGRDRGTDTQYF
DNA: TGTGCCTGGGGCCGGGACAGGGGGACAGATACGCAGTATTTT

D: -
V: TRBV4-1
J: TRBJ1-1
size: -
CDR3: CASSQERTGRAFF
DNA: TGCGCCAGCAGCCAAGAACGTACAGGGAGAGCTTTCTTT

D: -
V: TRBV5-6
J: TRBJ2-3
size: -
CDR3: CASSATGPTDTQYF
DNA: TGTGCCAGCAGCGCGACGGGACCCACCGATACGCAGTATTTT

D: -
V: TRBV18
J: TRBJ1-4
size: -
CDR3: CASSPNSNEKLFF
DNA: TGTGCCAGCTCACCGAACAGTAATGAAAAACTGTTTTTT

D: -
V: TRBV25-1
J: TRBJ1-1
size: few
CDR3: CASSLLSTGGVNTEAFF
DNA: TGTGCCAGCTCCCTCCTTTCGACCGGCGGCGTGAACACTGAAGCTTTCTTT

D: TRBD1
V: TRBV11-2
J: TRBJ1-5
size: once
CDR3: CASSSTGGDQPQHF
DNA: TGTGCCAGCAGCTCGACAGGGGGCGATCAGCCCCAGCATTTT

D: TRBD2
V: TRBV2
J: TRBJ2-5
size: -
CDR3: CASRTVYRGRRGETQYF
DNA: TGTGCCAGCAGGACCGTGTATCGCGGGAGGAGGGGAGAGACCCAGTACTTC

D: -
V: TRBV10-2
J: TRBJ1-5
size: few
CDR3: CASSESLGGANQPQHF
DNA: TGCGCCAGCAGTGAGTCGTTGGGGGGGGCCAATCAGCCCCAGCATTTT

D: TRBD1
V: TRBV27
J: TRBJ2-5
size: -
CDR3: CASSYGTGMGETQYF
DNA: TGTGCCAGCAGTTATGGGACAGGCATGGGAGAGACCCAGTACTTC

D: -
V: TRBV10-3
J: TRBJ2-4
size: -
CDR3: CAISGGENIQYF
DNA: TGTGCCATCAGTGGGGGAGAAAACATTCAGTACTTC

D: -
V: TRBV6-6
J: TRBJ2-3
size: -
CDR3: CASSYAHGGTDTQYF
DNA: TGTGCCAGCAGTTACGCCCACGGGGGCACAGATACGCAGTATTTT

D: -
V: TRBV5-5
J: TRBJ2-1
size: -
CDR3: CASSLSLYGAYNEQFF
DNA: TGTGCCAGCAGCCTGAGCCTATACGGAGCTTACAATGAGCAGTTCTTC

D: TRBD1
V: TRBV18
J: TRBJ1-2
size: -
CDR3: CASSPLSGQTYGYTF
DNA: TGTGCCAGCTCACCACTGTCGGGACAGACCTATGGCTACACCTTC

D: TRBD1
V: TRBV5-1
J: TRBJ2-7
size: -
CDR3: CASSESGQGVSYEQYF
DNA: TGCGCCAGCAGCGAGTCTGGACAGGGGGTCTCCTACGAGCAGTACTTC

D: TRBD2
V: TRBV28
J: TRBJ2-3
size: -
CDR3: CASSPTGLAGGDTQYF
DNA: TGTGCCAGCAGTCCAACGGGACTAGCGGGAGGAGATACGCAGTATTTT

D: -
V: TRBV30
J: TRBJ2-7
size: -
CDR3: CACTRSYEQYF
DNA: TGTGCCTGTACAAGATCCTACGAGCAGTACTTC

D: -
V: TRBV6-6
J: TRBJ2-3
size: -
CDR3: CASSPDTADTQYF
DNA: TGTGCCAGCAGCCCGGACACCGCAGATACGCAGTATTTT

D: TRBD1
V: TRBV25-1
J: TRBJ2-5
size: -
CDR3: CATEYRGRGQETQYF
DNA: TGTGCCACCGAATACAGGGGCAGGGGTCAAGAGACCCAGTACTTC

D: -
V: TRBV7-8
J: TRBJ2-3
size: -
CDR3: CASSLLAVGGSTDTQYF
DNA: TGTGCCAGCAGCTTATTGGCGGTTGGGGGAAGCACAGATACGCAGTATTTT

D: TRBD2
V: TRBV9
J: TRBJ2-7
size: -
CDR3: CASSYRGLAEDYEQYF
DNA: TGTGCCAGCAGCTACCGGGGACTAGCGGAAGATTACGAGCAGTACTTC

D: -
V: TRBV27
J: TRBJ1-3
size: -
CDR3: CASSLSRQPGNTIYF
DNA: TGTGCCAGCAGTTTATCTCGGCAGCCTGGAAACACCATATATTTT

D: -
V: TRBV6-5
J: TRBJ1-1
size: once
CDR3: CASRTGTQGTEAFF
DNA: TGTGCCAGCAGAACCGGGACACAAGGCACTGAAGCTTTCTTT

D: TRBD2
V: TRBV2
J: TRBJ2-1
size: -
CDR3: CASSAGTSGRNNEQFF
DNA: TGTGCCAGCAGTGCCGGGACTAGCGGGAGGAACAATGAGCAGTTCTTC